The rows below give T cell receptor beta chains drawn from one sample of a study of cytomegalovirus exposure and HLA in healthy donors. Measured with immunoSEQ multiplex PCR; TCRdb has only the in-frame clones, and not every one. The sample includes 150,000 to 200,000 clones, roughly 85% of them seen just once. Sequencing was carried out using PBMCs. The receptors come from a man aged 18 to 29 in good health and CMV-seropositive. Each CDR3 is given with its conserved first and last residue.

v_call,j_call,cdr3_aa
TRBV5-1,TRBJ2-1,CASSSVRQDNEQFF
TRBV5-1,TRBJ2-1,CASRAGTSGANGQFF
TRBV10-3,TRBJ2-7,CAISVGAGLAAEQYF
TRBV6-6,TRBJ1-5,CASNQGRYQPQHF
TRBV6-1,TRBJ2-7,CASYWDRASYEQYF
TRBV25-1,TRBJ1-2,CASSEADSAAF
TRBV7-2,TRBJ1-6,CASSLVTVYNSPLHF
TRBV7-9,TRBJ1-6,CASIPPGIGDSPLHF
TRBV28,TRBJ1-5,CASSVGGGSNQPQHF
TRBV11-3,TRBJ1-5,CASSLDRELVQVNQPQHF
TRBV7-2,TRBJ2-5,CASTQGGREAETQYF
TRBV5-6,TRBJ1-1,CASGWKGAGTEAFF
TRBV19,TRBJ1-2,CASNPGQGFKSYGYTF
TRBV7-8,TRBJ1-1,CASSFTVNTEAFF
TRBV6-1,TRBJ2-7,CASSEGRGHPEEQYF
TRBV18,TRBJ2-7,CASSPLDRYYEQYF
TRBV18,TRBJ1-5,CASSPGRGPNQPQHF
TRBV19,TRBJ1-2,CASTLGTGGIYGYTF
TRBV5-1,TRBJ2-7,CASSSTGTGIYEQYF
TRBV2,TRBJ1-3,CASKQAISGNTIYF
TRBV2,TRBJ2-3,CASSDPRGSGTDTQYF
TRBV6-5,TRBJ2-1,CASSYDPRRGGNEQFF
TRBV2,TRBJ1-2,CASSDFGTNYGYTF
TRBV11-2,TRBJ1-1,CASRDRGDTEAFF
TRBV5-1,TRBJ2-1,CASSLTTGGAQEQFF
TRBV19,TRBJ2-1,CASSIGAHTNEQFF
TRBV6-6,TRBJ1-1,CASSHDRGRGNTEAFF
TRBV9,TRBJ1-1,CASSVAGAFHDTEAFF
TRBV5-1,TRBJ2-3,CASSLDKSGISTDTQYF
TRBV19,TRBJ2-1,CASSIPRRRGLAGGRHNEQFF
TRBV19,TRBJ2-2,CASSSWATGELFF